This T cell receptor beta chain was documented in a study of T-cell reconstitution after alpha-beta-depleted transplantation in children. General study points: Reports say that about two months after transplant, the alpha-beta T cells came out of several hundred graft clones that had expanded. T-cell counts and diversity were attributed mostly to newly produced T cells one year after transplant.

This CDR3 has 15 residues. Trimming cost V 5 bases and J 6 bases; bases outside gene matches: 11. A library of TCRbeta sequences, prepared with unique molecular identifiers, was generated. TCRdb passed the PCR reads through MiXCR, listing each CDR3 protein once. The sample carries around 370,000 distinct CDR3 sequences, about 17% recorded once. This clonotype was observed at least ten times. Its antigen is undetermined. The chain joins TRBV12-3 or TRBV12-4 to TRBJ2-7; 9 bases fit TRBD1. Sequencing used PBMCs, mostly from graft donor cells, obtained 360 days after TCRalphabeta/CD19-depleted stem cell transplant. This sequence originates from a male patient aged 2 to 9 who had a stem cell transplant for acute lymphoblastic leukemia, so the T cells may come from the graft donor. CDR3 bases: TGTGCCAGCAGTCCCATCACAGGGGGCCCTCTCGAGCAGTACTTC. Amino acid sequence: CASSPITGGPLEQYF.